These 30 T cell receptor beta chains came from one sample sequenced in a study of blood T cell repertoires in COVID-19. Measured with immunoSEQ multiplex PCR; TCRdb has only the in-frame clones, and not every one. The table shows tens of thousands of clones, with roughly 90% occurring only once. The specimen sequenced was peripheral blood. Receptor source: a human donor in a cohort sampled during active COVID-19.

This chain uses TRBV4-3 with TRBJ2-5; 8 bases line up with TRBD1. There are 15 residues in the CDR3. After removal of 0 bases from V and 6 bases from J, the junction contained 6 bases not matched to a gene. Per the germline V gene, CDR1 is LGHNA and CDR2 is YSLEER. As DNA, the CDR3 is TGCGCCAGCAGCCAAGATCGGCAGGGGGCACAGACCCAGTACTTC. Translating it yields CASSQDRQGAQTQYF.

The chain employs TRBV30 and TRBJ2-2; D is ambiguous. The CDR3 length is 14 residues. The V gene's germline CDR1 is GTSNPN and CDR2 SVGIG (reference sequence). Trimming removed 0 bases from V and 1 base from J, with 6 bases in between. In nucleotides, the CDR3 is TGTGCCTGGAGTGTACTAAGGAACACCGGGGAGCTGTTTTTT. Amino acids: CAWSVLRNTGELFF.

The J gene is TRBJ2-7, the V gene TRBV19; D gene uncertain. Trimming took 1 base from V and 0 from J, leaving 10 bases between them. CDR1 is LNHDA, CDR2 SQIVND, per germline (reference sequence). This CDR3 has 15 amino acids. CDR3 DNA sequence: TGTGCCAGTAGTATAGCCGGCTCTAGCTCCTACGAGCAGTACTTC. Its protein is CASSIAGSSSYEQYF.

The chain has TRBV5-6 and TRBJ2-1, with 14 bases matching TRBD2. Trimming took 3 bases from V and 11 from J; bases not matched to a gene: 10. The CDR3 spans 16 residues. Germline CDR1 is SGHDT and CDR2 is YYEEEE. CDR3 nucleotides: TGTGCCAGCAGCTATGACTTAGGGACTAGCGGGAGCAAGCAGTTCTTC. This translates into CASSYDLGTSGSKQFF.

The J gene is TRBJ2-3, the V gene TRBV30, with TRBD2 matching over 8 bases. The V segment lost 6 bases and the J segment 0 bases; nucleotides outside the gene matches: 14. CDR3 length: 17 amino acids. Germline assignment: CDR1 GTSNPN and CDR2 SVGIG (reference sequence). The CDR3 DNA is TGTGCCTGCCACCTCGGGACTAGAAGAGGTAGCACAGATACGCAGTATTTT. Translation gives CACHLGTRRGSTDTQYF.

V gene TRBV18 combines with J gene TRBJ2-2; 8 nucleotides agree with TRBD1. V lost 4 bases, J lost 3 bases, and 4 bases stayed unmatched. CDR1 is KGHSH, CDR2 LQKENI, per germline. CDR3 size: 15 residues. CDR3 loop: CASSQGQADTGELFF. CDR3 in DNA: TGTGCCAGCTCACAGGGACAGGCTGACACCGGGGAGCTGTTTTTT.

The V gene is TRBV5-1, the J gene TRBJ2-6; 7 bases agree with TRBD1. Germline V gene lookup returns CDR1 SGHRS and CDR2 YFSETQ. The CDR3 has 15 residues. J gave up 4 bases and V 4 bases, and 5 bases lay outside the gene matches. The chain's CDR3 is CASSETGTGANVLTF. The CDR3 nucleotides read TGCGCCAGCAGCGAGACAGGGACCGGGGCCAACGTCCTGACTTTC.

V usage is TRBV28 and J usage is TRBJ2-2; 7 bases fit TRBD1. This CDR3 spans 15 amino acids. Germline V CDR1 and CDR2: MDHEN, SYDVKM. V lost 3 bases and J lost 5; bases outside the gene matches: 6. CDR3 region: CASSFYRGETGELFF. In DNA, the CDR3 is TGTGCCAGCAGTTTTTACAGGGGCGAGACCGGGGAGCTGTTTTTT.

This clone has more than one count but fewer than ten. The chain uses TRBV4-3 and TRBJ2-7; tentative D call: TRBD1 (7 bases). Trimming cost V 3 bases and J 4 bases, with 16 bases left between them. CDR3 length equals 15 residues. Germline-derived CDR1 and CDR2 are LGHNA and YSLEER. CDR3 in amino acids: CASSQVAAGGYEQYF. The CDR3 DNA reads TGCGCCAGCAGCCAGGTCGCTGCAGGGGGGTACGAGCAGTACTTC.

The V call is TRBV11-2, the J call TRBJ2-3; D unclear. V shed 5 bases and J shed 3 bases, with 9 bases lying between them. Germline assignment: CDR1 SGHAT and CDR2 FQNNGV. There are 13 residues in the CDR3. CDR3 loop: CASSVLITDTQYF. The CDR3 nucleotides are TGTGCCAGCAGCGTATTAATAACAGATACGCAGTATTTT.

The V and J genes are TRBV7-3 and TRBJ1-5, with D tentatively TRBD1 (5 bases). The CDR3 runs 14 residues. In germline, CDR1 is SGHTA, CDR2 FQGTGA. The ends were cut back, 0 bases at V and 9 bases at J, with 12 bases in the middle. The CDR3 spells CASSLTGGKVPQHF. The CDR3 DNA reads TGTGCCAGCAGCTTAACCGGGGGGAAGGTGCCCCAGCATTTT.

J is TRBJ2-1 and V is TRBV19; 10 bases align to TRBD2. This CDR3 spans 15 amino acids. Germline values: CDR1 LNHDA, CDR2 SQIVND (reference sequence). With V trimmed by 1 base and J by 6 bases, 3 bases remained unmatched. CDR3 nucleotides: TGTGCCAGTAGTATAGCTCCTAGCGGGAGCAATGAGCAGTTCTTC. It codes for CASSIAPSGSNEQFF.

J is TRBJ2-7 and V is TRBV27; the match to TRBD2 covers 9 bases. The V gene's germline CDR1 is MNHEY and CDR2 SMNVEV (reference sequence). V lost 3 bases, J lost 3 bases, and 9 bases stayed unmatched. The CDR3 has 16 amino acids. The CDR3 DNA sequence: TGTGCCAGCAGTTTGGAGTCGGCGGGAGGGCTCTACGAGCAGTACTTC. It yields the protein CASSLESAGGLYEQYF.

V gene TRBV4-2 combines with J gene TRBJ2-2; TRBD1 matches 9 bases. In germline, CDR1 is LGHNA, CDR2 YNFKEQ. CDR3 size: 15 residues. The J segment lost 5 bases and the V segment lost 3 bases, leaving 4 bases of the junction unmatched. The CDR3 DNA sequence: TGTGCCAGCAGCCAGGGACAGGGTGAAACCGGGGAGCTGTTTTTT. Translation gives CASSQGQGETGELFF.

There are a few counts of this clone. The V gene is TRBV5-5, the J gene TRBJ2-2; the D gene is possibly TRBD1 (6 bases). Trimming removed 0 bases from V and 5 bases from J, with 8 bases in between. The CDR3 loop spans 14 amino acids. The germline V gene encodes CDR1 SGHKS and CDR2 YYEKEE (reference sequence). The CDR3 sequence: CASSLAGETGELFF. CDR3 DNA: TGTGCCAGCAGCTTGGCAGGGGAAACCGGGGAGCTGTTTTTT.

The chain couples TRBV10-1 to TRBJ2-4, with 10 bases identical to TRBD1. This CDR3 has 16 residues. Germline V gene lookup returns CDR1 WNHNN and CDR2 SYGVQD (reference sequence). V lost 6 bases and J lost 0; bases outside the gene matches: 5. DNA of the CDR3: TGCGCCAGCAGCCGGGACAGGGGATTAGCCAAAAACATTCAGTACTTC. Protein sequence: CASSRDRGLAKNIQYF.

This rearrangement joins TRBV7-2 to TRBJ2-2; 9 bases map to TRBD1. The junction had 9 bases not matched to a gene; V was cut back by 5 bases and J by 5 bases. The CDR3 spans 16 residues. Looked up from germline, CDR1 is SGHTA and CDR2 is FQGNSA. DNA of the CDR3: TGTGCCAGCAGCCACCCACAGGGGGCCGAGACCGGGGAGCTGTTTTTT. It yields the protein CASSHPQGAETGELFF.

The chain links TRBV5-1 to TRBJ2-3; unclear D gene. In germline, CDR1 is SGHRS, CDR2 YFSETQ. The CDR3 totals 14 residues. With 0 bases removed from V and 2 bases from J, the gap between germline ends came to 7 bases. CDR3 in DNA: TGCGCCAGCAGCTTGGGTGACTTCACAGATACGCAGTATTTT. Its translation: CASSLGDFTDTQYF. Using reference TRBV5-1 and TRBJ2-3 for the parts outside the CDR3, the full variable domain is KAGVTQTPRYLIKTRGQQVTLSCSPISGHRSVSWYQQTPGQGLQFLFEYFSETQRNKGNFPGRFSGRQFSNSRSEMNVSTLELGDSALYLCASSLGDFTDTQYFGPGTRLTVL.

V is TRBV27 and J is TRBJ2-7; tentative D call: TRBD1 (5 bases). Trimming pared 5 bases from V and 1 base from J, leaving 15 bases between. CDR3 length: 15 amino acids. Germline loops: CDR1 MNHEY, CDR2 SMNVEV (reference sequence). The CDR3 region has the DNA TGTGCCAGCAGTCTTAACAACAGGCCTTCCTACGAGCAGTACTTC. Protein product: CASSLNNRPSYEQYF.

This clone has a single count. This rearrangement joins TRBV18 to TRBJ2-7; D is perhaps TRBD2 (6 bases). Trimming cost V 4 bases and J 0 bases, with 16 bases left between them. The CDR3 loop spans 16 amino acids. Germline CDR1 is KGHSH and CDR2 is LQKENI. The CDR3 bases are TGTGCCAGCTCACAGATAAGGACGACTAGCTCCTACGAGCAGTACTTC. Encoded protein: CASSQIRTTSSYEQYF.

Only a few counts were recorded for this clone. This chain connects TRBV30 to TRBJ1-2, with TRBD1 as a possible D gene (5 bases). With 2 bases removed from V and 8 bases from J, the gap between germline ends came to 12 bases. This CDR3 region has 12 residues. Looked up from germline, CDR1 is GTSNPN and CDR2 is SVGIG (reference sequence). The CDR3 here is CAWSPGVKGYTF. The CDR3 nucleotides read TGTGCCTGGAGTCCGGGGGTTAAGGGCTACACCTTC.

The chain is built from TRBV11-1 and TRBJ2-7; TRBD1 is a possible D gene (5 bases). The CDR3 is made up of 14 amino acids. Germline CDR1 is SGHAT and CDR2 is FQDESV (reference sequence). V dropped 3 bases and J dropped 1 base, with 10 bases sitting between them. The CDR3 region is CASSFGARSYEQYF. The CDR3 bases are TGTGCCAGCAGCTTTGGGGCGCGTTCCTACGAGCAGTACTTC.

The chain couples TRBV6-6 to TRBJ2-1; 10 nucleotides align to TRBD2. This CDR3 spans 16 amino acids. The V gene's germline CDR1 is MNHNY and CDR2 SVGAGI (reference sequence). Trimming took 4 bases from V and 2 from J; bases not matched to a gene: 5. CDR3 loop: CASSWSAGGPYNEQFF. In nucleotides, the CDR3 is TGTGCCAGCAGTTGGTCAGCGGGAGGGCCCTACAATGAGCAGTTCTTC.

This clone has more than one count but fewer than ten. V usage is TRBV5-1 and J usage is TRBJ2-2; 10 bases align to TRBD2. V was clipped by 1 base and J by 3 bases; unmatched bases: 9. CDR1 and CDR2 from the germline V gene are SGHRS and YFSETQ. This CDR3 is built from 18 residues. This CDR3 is CASSLHPGTSDYTGELFF. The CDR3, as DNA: TGCGCCAGCAGCTTGCACCCCGGGACTAGCGACTACACCGGGGAGCTGTTTTTT.

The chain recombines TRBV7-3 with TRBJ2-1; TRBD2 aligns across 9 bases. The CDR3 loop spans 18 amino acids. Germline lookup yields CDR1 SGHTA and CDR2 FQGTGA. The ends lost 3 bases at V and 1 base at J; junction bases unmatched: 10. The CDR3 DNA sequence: TGTGCCAGCAGCTTTACCCGTGTAGCGGGAGTATCCTACAATGAGCAGTTCTTC. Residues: CASSFTRVAGVSYNEQFF.

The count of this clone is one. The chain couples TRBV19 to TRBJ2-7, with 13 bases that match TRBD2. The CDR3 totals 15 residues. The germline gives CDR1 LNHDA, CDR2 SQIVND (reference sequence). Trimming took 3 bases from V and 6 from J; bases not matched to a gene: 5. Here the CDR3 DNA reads TGTGCCAGTAGTATTACCGGGACTAGCGGGGTCGAGCAGTACTTC. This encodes CASSITGTSGVEQYF.

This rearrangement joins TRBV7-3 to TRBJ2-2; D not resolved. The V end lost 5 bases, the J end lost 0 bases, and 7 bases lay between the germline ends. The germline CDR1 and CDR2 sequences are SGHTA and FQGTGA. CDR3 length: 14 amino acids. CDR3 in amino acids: CASSTTPNTGELFF. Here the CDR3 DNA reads TGTGCCAGCAGCACAACACCGAACACCGGGGAGCTGTTTTTT.

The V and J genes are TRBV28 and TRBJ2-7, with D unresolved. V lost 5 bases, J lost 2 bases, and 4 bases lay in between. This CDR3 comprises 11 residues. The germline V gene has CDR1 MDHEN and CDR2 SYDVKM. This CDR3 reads CASSTPYEQYF. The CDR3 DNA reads TGTGCCAGCAGTACTCCCTACGAGCAGTACTTC.

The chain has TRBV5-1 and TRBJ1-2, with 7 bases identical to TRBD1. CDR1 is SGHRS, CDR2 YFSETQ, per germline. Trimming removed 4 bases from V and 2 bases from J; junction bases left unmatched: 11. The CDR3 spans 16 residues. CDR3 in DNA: TGCGCCAGCAGCCTGGAGCCAGGGGGATCGAACTATGGCTACACCTTC. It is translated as CASSLEPGGSNYGYTF.

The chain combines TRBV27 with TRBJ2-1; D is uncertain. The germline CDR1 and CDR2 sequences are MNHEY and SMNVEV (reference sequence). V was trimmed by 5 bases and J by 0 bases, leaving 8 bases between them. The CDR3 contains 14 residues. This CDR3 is CASSLDSSYNEQFF. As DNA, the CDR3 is TGTGCCAGCAGTCTAGATAGCTCCTACAATGAGCAGTTCTTC.